This entry lists 3 T cell receptor beta chains sequenced from one sample in a study of beta chain features in type 1 diabetes. Regarding the study as a whole: Shortening that was moderate but significant affected the TCRB CDR3s of Type 1 diabetes patients in all four CD4+ subsets.

No antigen has been identified for these receptors. Expressed TCRB transcripts got sequenced, as all isolated RNA was reverse transcribed. Only in-frame clones appear in the TCRdb table, and some are missing; sequencing was by immunoSEQ multiplex PCR. This table holds around 600,000 clones, 9.5% to 15% found once. The material sequenced was naive CD4+ T cells from blood. Receptors originate from a man aged 25 to 45 with type 1 diabetes.

V and J are TRBV7-8 and TRBJ2-3; D perhaps matches TRBD2 (6 bases). Per germline, CDR1 SGHVS and CDR2 FQNEAQ. Trimming stripped 0 bases from V and 1 base from J, with 11 bases between. The length of the CDR3 is 16 residues. The CDR3 DNA follows: TGTGCCAGCAGCTTAGCGGCGGGAAGCGGCACAGATACGCAGTATTTT. This gives the protein CASSLAAGSGTDTQYF.

In its sample, this clone was seen a few times. The J gene is TRBJ2-7, the V gene TRBV29-1; no firm D call. Between the trimmed V and J ends, which lost 2 bases and 3 bases, there was a span of 11 bases. The CDR3 totals 13 residues. In germline, CDR1 is SQVTM, CDR2 ANQGSEA. For the CDR3, the DNA is TGCAGCGTTGAAAGTCGAGACCACTACGAGCAGTACTTC. Translating it yields CSVESRDHYEQYF.

This chain uses TRBV29-1 with TRBJ1-2; 10 bases line up with TRBD1. The CDR3 has 13 amino acids. The trim removed 4 bases at V and 6 bases at J, leaving 5 bases unmatched. Germline V gene lookup returns CDR1 SQVTM and CDR2 ANQGSEA. The CDR3 nucleotides read TGCAGCGTTGGACAGGGGGCGCGGGATGGCTACACCTTC. Protein sequence: CSVGQGARDGYTF.